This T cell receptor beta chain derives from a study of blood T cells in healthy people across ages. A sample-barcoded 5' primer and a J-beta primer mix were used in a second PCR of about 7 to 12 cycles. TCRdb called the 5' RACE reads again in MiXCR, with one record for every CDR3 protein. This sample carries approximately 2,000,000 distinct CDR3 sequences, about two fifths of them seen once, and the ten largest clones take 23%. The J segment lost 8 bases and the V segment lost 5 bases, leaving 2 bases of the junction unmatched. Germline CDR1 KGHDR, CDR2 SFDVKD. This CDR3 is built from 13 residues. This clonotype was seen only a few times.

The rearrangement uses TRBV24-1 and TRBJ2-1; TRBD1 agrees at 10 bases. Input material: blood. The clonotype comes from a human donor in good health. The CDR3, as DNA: TGTGCCACCAGTGGGACAGGGGGACATGAGCAGTTCTTC. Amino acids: CATSGTGGHEQFF.